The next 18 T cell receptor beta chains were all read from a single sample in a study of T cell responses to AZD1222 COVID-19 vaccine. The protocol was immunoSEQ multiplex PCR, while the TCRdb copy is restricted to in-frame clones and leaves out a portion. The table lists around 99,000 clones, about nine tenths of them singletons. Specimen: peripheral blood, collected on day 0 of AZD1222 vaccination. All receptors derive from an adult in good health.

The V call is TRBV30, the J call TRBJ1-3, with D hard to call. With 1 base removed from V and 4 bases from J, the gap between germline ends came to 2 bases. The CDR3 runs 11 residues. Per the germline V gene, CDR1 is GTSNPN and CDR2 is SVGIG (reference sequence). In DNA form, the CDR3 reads TGTGCCTGGAGTGGGGGAAACACCATATATTTT. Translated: CAWSGGNTIYF. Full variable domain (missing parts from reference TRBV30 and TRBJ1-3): SQTIHQWPATLVQPVGSPLSLECTVEGTSNPNLYWYRQAAGRGLQLLFYSVGIGQISSEVPQNLSASRPQDRQFILSSKKLLLSDSGFYLCAWSGGNTIYFGEGSWLTVV.

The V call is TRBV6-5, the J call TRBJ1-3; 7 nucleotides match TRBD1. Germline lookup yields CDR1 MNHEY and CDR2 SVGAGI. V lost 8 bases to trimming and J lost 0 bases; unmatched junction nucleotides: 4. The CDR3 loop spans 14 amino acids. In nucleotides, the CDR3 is TGTGCCAGCCGGGGACAGCACTCTGGAAACACCATATATTTT. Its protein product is CASRGQHSGNTIYF.

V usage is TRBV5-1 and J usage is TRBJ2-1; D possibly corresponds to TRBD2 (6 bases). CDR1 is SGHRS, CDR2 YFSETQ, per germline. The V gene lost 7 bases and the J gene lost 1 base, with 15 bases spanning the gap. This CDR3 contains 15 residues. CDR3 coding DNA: TGCGCCAGCGGTGGCGGCGGGGCTTCCTACAATGAGCAGTTCTTC. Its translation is CASGGGGASYNEQFF.

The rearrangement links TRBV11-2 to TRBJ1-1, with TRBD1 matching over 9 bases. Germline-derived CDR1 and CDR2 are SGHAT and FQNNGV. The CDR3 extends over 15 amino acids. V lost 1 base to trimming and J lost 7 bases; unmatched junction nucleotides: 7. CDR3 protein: CASSLAPGQGFEAFF. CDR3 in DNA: TGTGCCAGCAGCTTAGCTCCGGGACAGGGTTTTGAAGCTTTCTTT.

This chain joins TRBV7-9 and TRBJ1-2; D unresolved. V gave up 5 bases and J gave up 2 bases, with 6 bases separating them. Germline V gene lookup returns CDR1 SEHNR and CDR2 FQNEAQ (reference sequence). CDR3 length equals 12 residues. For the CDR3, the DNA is TGTGCCAGCAGCGTAAACAACTATGGCTACACCTTC. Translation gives CASSVNNYGYTF.

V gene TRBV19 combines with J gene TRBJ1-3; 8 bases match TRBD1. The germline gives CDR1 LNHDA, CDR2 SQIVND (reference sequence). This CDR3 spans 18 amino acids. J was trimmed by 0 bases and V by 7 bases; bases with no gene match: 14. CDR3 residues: CASINVPGQENSGNTIYF. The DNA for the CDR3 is TGTGCCAGTATTAATGTGCCGGGACAGGAAAACTCTGGAAACACCATATATTTT.

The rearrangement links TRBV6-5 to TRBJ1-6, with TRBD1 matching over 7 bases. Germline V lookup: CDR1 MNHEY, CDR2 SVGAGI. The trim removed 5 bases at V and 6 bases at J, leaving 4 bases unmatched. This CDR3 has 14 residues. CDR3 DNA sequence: TGTGCCAGCAGTCGGACAGGAACTAATTCACCCCTCCACTTT. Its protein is CASSRTGTNSPLHF.

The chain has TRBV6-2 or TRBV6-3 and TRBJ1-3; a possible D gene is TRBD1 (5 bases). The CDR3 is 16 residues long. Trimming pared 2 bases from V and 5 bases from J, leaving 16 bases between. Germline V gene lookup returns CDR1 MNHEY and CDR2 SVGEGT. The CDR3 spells CASSYTQGGERNTIYF. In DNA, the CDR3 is TGTGCCAGCAGTTACACGCAAGGAGGGGAGAGAAACACCATATATTTT.

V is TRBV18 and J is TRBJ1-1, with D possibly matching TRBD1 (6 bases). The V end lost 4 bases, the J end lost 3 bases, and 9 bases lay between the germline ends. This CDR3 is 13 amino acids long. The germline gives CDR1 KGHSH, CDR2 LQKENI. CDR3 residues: CASSQGGDTEAFF. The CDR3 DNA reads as TGTGCCAGCTCACAGGGGGGAGACACTGAAGCTTTCTTT.

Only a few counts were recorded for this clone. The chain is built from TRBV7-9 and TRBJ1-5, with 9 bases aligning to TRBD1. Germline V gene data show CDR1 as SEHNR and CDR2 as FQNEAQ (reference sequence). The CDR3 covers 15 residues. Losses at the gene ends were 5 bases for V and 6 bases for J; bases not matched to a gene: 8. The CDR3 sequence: CASSLGQGKGQPQHF. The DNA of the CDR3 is TGTGCCAGCAGCCTGGGACAGGGAAAAGGTCAGCCCCAGCATTTT.

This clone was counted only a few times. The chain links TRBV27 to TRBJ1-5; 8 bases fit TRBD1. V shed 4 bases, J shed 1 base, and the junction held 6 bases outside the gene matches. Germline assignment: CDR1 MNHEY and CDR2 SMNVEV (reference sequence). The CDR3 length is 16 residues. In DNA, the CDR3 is TGTGCCAGCAGTTCCAGGGGGCAGATGAGCAATCAGCCCCAGCATTTT. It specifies CASSSRGQMSNQPQHF.

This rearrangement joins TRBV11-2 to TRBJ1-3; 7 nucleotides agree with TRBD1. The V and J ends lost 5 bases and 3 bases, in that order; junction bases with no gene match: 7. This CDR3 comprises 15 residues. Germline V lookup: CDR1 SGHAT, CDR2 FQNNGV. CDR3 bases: TGTGCCAGCAGCCCCCAGACAGGGCATGGAAACACCATATATTTT. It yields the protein CASSPQTGHGNTIYF. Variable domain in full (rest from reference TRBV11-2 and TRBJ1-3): EAGVAQSPRYKIIEKRQSVAFWCNPISGHATLYWYQQILGQGPKLLIQFQNNGVVDDSQLPKDRFSAERLKGVDSTLKIQPAKLEDSAVYLCASSPQTGHGNTIYFGEGSWLTVV.

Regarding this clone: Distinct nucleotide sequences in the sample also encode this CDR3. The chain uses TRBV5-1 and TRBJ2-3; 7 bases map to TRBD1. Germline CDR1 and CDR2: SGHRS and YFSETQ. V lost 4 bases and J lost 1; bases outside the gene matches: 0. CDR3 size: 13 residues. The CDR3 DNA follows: TGCGCCAGCAGCACAGGGGGCACAGATACGCAGTATTTT. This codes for CASSTGGTDTQYF. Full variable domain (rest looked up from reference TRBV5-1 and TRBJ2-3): KAGVTQTPRYLIKTRGQQVTLSCSPISGHRSVSWYQQTPGQGLQFLFEYFSETQRNKGNFPGRFSGRQFSNSRSEMNVSTLELGDSALYLCASSTGGTDTQYFGPGTRLTVL.

The CDR3 loop reads CASSYSDYYTDTQYF. The CDR3 DNA reads TGTGCCAGCAGTTATTCGGACTACTACACAGATACGCAGTATTTT. V gene TRBV6-5 combines with J gene TRBJ2-3; perhaps TRBD2 as D (6 bases). Germline CDR1 and CDR2: MNHEY and SVGAGI. The CDR3 contains 15 residues. The ends were cut back, 3 bases at V and 2 bases at J, with 12 bases in the middle.

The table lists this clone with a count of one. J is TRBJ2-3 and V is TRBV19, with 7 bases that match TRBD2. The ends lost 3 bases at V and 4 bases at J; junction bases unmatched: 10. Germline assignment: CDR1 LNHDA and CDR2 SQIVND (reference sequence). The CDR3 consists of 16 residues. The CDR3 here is CASSIWGEGLSDTQYF. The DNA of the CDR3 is TGTGCCAGTAGTATTTGGGGGGAGGGGTTATCAGATACGCAGTATTTT.

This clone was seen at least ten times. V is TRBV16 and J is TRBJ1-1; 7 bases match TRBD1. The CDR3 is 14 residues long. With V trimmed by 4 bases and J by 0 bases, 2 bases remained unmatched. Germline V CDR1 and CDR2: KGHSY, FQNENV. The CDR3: CASSPTGMNTEAFF. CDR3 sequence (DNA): TGTGCCAGCAGCCCGACAGGGATGAACACTGAAGCTTTCTTT.

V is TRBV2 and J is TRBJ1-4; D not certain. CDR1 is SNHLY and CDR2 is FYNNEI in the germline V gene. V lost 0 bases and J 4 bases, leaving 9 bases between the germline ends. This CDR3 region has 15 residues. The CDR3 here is CASSEATGYNEKLFF. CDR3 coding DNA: TGTGCCAGCAGTGAAGCGACGGGTTATAATGAAAAACTGTTTTTT.

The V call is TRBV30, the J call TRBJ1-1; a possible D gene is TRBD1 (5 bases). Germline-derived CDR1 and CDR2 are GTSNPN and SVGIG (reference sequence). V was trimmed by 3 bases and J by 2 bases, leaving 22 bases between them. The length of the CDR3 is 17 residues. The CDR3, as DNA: TGTGCCTGGAGCGCCCGGGGGGGACCCCGGCTTAACACTGAAGCTTTCTTT. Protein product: CAWSARGGPRLNTEAFF.